The entry below describes one T cell receptor beta chain. What it binds is not known. Profiled with immunoSEQ multiplex PCR; TCRdb holds only in-frame clones, not every one. The sample has 100,000 to 150,000 clones; about nine tenths are singletons. This specimen belongs to a study of cytomegalovirus exposure and HLA in healthy donors. Across the study: Per a later analysis, the 666 first-cohort and 110 or so validation repertoires shared one platform. Study-wide points: Using the classifier, cytomegalovirus status was reportedly diagnosed with high specificity and sensitivity. Investigators reported 150 to 200 TCR beta chains as tied to cytomegalovirus.

V was trimmed by 2 bases and J by 7 bases, leaving 15 bases between them. CDR1 and CDR2 (germline): SGDLS, YYNGEE. There are 14 residues in the CDR3. This chain joins TRBV9 and TRBJ1-1; possibly TRBD1 for D (6 bases). Sequenced sample: PBMCs. The source is a woman between 18 and 29 years old in good health and CMV-seronegative. CDR3 sequence (DNA): TGTGCCAGCAGCGTCCAGCCTTGGACAGATGAAGCTTTCTTT. As protein: CASSVQPWTDEAFF.